The 29 T cell receptor beta chains presented below share a single source sample, sequenced in a study of CD8 T cells in ankylosing spondylitis. TCRdb re-derived calls from the 5' RACE reads in MiXCR, one entry per CDR3 protein. The sample has about 160,000 distinct CDR3 sequences, 9.8% seen once; the top ten hold about 15%. The sequencing sample was made of blood, either unsorted or a sorted T cell fraction (not recorded which). These receptors all stem from a female donor with ankylosing spondylitis or in good health (not recorded which).

This rearrangement joins TRBV11-2 to TRBJ2-7, with D possibly being TRBD2 (6 bases). The germline gives CDR1 SGHAT, CDR2 FQNNGV. V was clipped by 1 base and J by 9 bases, with 10 bases between them. This CDR3 region has 12 residues. CDR3 sequence reads: CASSLGEAGQYF. In nucleotides, the CDR3 is TGTGCCAGCAGCTTAGGGGAGGCAGGGCAGTACTTC.

This clonotype came up a few times. This chain joins TRBV25-1 and TRBJ2-6, with 9 bases identical to TRBD1. Germline CDR1 reads MGHDK; CDR2 reads SYGVNS. This CDR3 contains 20 residues. With V trimmed by 2 bases and J by 4 bases, 15 bases remained unmatched. The CDR3 sequence: CASSEEPGDRVFSGANVLTF. The DNA of the CDR3 is TGTGCCAGCAGTGAAGAACCGGGGGACAGGGTTTTCTCCGGGGCCAACGTCCTGACTTTC. Full variable domain (outside the CDR3, taken from reference TRBV25-1 and TRBJ2-6): EADIYQTPRYLVIGTGKKITLECSQTMGHDKMYWYQQDPGMELHLIHYSYGVNSTEKGDLSSESTVSRIRTEHFPLTLESARPSHTSQYLCASSEEPGDRVFSGANVLTFGAGSRLTVL.

V gene TRBV6-1 combines with J gene TRBJ1-4, with D uncertain. Germline CDR1 MNHNS, CDR2 SASEGT. CDR3 length: 11 amino acids. The ends were cut back, 7 bases at V and 6 bases at J, with 6 bases in the middle. The CDR3 sequence: CASNEDEKLFF. CDR3 nucleotide sequence: TGTGCCAGCAACGAAGATGAAAAACTGTTTTTT.

This clonotype was observed a few times. V is TRBV30 and J is TRBJ2-2, with D unresolved. The CDR3 contains 15 residues. V was cut by 4 bases and J by 1 base, with 13 bases left in between. The germline CDR1 and CDR2 sequences are GTSNPN and SVGIG (reference sequence). Here the CDR3 reads CAWTGPRRNTGELFF. Written as DNA, the CDR3 is TGTGCCTGGACCGGGCCTAGGCGGAACACCGGGGAGCTGTTTTTT. Full variable domain (remainder filled in from reference TRBV30 and TRBJ2-2): SQTIHQWPATLVQPVGSPLSLECTVEGTSNPNLYWYRQAAGRGLQLLFYSVGIGQISSEVPQNLSASRPQDRQFILSSKKLLLSDSGFYLCAWTGPRRNTGELFFGEGSRLTVL.

This clonotype occurred once. V and J are TRBV23-1 and TRBJ2-6, with D unresolved. TRBV23-1 falls under the ORF class, with uncertain function. The CDR3 loop spans 19 amino acids. Trimming cost V 0 bases and J 3 bases, with 18 bases left between them. The CDR3 loop reads CASSQSSSDLRGGANVLTF. In DNA, the CDR3 is TGCGCCAGCAGTCAATCTTCGTCCGATCTCAGAGGTGGGGCCAACGTCCTGACTTTC.

This clonotype was counted between two and nine times. This rearrangement joins TRBV7-9 to TRBJ1-1, with D tentatively TRBD1 (6 bases). Germline CDR1 reads SEHNR; CDR2 reads FQNEAQ (reference sequence). This CDR3 has 17 amino acids. Trimming took off 5 bases at V and 3 bases at J, with 22 bases between the two ends. The CDR3 DNA reads TGTGCCAGCAGCCACTCGCCTAAACAGGGAGGAGACACTGAAGCTTTCTTT. Amino acids: CASSHSPKQGGDTEAFF.

The chain carries TRBV12-3 or TRBV12-4 and TRBJ2-7; a possible D gene is TRBD1 (6 bases). This CDR3 contains 13 residues. V was cut by 6 bases and J by 6 bases, with 15 bases left in between. This chain's CDR3 is CASSHRVTGEQYF. The CDR3 region has the DNA TGTGCCAGCAGCCACAGGGTTACCGGCGAGCAGTACTTC.

The chain is built from TRBV27 and TRBJ2-1; tentatively, D is TRBD2 (6 bases). The CDR3 consists of 14 residues. Trimming left V 1 base short and J 5 bases short, with 9 bases between. Germline loops: CDR1 MNHEY, CDR2 SMNVEV (reference sequence). In nucleotides, the CDR3 is TGTGCCAGCAGTTTATTAGCGGCTAACAATGAGCAGTTCTTC. It is translated as CASSLLAANNEQFF.

The chain couples TRBV6-1 to TRBJ2-7; weak D call: TRBD2 (6 bases). The CDR3 is made up of 11 amino acids. V lost 4 bases and J 9 bases, leaving 10 bases between the germline ends. Germline V CDR1 and CDR2: MNHNS, SASEGT. The DNA for the CDR3 is TGTGCCAGCAGTGGGATTAGCGGGCAGTACTTC. It translates to CASSGISGQYF.

V is TRBV27 and J is TRBJ2-2; tentative D call: TRBD2 (5 bases). The CDR3 contains 14 residues. Germline-derived CDR1 and CDR2 are MNHEY and SMNVEV (reference sequence). Between the trimmed V and J ends, which lost 1 base and 3 bases, there was a span of 6 bases. The CDR3 DNA reads TGTGCCAGCAGTTTATGGACTCACACCGGGGAGCTGTTTTTT. Its protein is CASSLWTHTGELFF.

The V gene is TRBV28, the J gene TRBJ2-7; tentative D call: TRBD2 (6 bases). V was shortened by 6 bases and J by 4 bases, with 13 bases between the two germline ends. Per germline, CDR1 MDHEN and CDR2 SYDVKM. This CDR3 spans 13 amino acids. The CDR3 is CASRREGSYEQYF. CDR3 coding DNA: TGTGCCAGCAGGCGGGAAGGTTCGTACGAGCAGTACTTC. Supplemented by reference TRBV28 and TRBJ2-7, the full variable domain reads DVKVTQSSRYLVKRTGEKVFLECVQDMDHENMFWYRQDPGLGLRLIYFSYDVKMKEKGDIPEGYSVSREKKERFSLILESASTNQTSMYLCASRREGSYEQYFGPGTRLTVT.

The chain recombines TRBV6-5 with TRBJ2-7, with 11 bases aligning to TRBD2. V dropped 0 bases and J dropped 4; count of bases not matched to a gene: 8. CDR3 length: 17 residues. In germline, CDR1 is MNHEY, CDR2 SVGAGI. The CDR3 loop is CASSYSSGRVSQYEQYF. Written as DNA, the CDR3 is TGTGCCAGCAGTTACTCTAGCGGGAGGGTTAGTCAATACGAGCAGTACTTC.

At least ten counts were recorded for this clonotype. The V and J genes are TRBV14 and TRBJ2-1, with 9 bases aligning to TRBD1. This CDR3 spans 15 amino acids. V trimming: 5 bases; J trimming: 7 bases; junction bases outside the gene matches: 9. The germline V gene has CDR1 SGHDN and CDR2 FVKESK. CDR3 loop: CASSLDRGLWNEQFF. CDR3 nucleotides: TGTGCCAGCAGCTTGGACAGGGGACTGTGGAATGAGCAGTTCTTC. Looking up the rest from reference TRBV14 and TRBJ2-1 gives the full variable domain: EAGVTQFPSHSVIEKGQTVTLRCDPISGHDNLYWYRRVMGKEIKFLLHFVKESKQDESGMPNNRFLAERTGGTYSTLKVQPAELEDSGVYFCASSLDRGLWNEQFFGPGTRLTVL.

Many counts were recorded for this clonotype. The V and J genes are TRBV7-9 and TRBJ2-1, with 7 bases identical to TRBD1. Germline CDR1 SEHNR, CDR2 FQNEAQ (reference sequence). V shed 4 bases, J shed 5 bases, and the junction held 8 bases outside the gene matches. The CDR3 has 15 amino acids. The DNA for the CDR3 is TGTGCCAGCAGCTCCCGACAGGGAAGGAACAATGAGCAGTTCTTC. It is translated as CASSSRQGRNNEQFF.

Here the CDR3 DNA reads TGTGCCAGCAGTTTATTCCAGGGCGCTGAAGCTTTCTTT. Its translation: CASSLFQGAEAFF. The rearrangement uses TRBV28 and TRBJ1-1, with D possibly matching TRBD1 (5 bases). In germline, CDR1 is MDHEN, CDR2 SYDVKM. There are 13 residues in the CDR3. V was pared by 1 base and J by 6 bases, with 9 bases between.

This clonotype was seen a few times. The chain carries TRBV4-1 and TRBJ1-1, with D uncertain. The CDR3 loop spans 15 amino acids. Germline-derived CDR1 and CDR2 are MGHRA and YSYEKL. V was clipped by 4 bases and J by 4 bases, with 16 bases between them. The CDR3 bases are TGCGCCAGCAGCCTACATGGAAGCGGAGGCACTGAAGCTTTCTTT. It translates to CASSLHGSGGTEAFF.

This clonotype was seen many times. The chain recombines TRBV25-1 with TRBJ2-5, with D perhaps matching TRBD2 (5 bases). Germline V gives CDR1 MGHDK, CDR2 SYGVNS. There are 13 residues in the CDR3. V lost 3 bases, J lost 3 bases, and 8 bases lay in between. CDR3 sequence (DNA): TGTGCCAGCAGTGACGGGATTAAAGAGACCCAGTACTTC. This gives the protein CASSDGIKETQYF.

This rearrangement joins TRBV7-9 to TRBJ2-1; 14 bases line up with TRBD2. V trimming: 8 bases; J trimming: 8 bases; junction bases outside the gene matches: 5. The CDR3 spans 14 residues. Per the germline V gene, CDR1 is SEHNR and CDR2 is FQNEAQ (reference sequence). The CDR3, as DNA: TGTGCCAGCGATGGGACTAGCGGGAGAGATGAGCAGTTCTTC. It codes for CASDGTSGRDEQFF.

In this sample, this clonotype turned up a few times. This rearrangement joins TRBV29-1 to TRBJ2-2; no reliable D call. The germline CDR1 and CDR2 sequences are SQVTM and ANQGSEA. V lost 4 bases and J lost 4, with 4 bases in between. The CDR3 has 11 residues. The CDR3, as DNA: TGCAGCGTTGGAATCACCGGGGAGCTGTTTTTT. It is translated as CSVGITGELFF.

The chain uses TRBV7-9 and TRBJ1-2; no firm D call. The CDR3 is 13 amino acids. Trimming shortened V by 3 bases and J by 4 bases, and 9 bases separated the two germline ends. CDR1 SEHNR and CDR2 FQNEAQ come from the germline V gene (reference sequence). This CDR3 is CASSLLRSYGYTF. CDR3 DNA sequence: TGTGCCAGCAGCTTGCTAAGGTCCTATGGCTACACCTTC. The full variable domain, its missing parts supplied by reference TRBV7-9 and TRBJ1-2, is DTGVSQNPRHKITKRGQNVTFRCDPISEHNRLYWYRQTLGQGPEFLTYFQNEAQLEKSRLLSDRFSAERPKGSFSTLEIQRTEQGDSAMYLCASSLLRSYGYTFGSGTRLTVV.

The chain links TRBV12-3 or TRBV12-4 to TRBJ2-5; TRBD1 matches 9 bases. The V segment lost 3 bases and the J segment 12 bases; nucleotides outside the gene matches: 11. There are 14 residues in the CDR3. The CDR3 spells CASSFSGQGLLKYF. CDR3 nucleotides: TGTGCCAGCAGTTTTTCGGGACAGGGACTCCTAAAGTACTTC.

This clonotype showed up many times. The genes are TRBV27 and TRBJ1-2; possible D gene TRBD1, 5 bases. Trimming shortened V by 5 bases and J by 0 bases, and 13 bases separated the two germline ends. From germline, CDR1 is MNHEY and CDR2 SMNVEV (reference sequence). The CDR3 runs 15 residues. CDR3 residues: CASSAQGYANYGYTF. CDR3 nucleotides: TGTGCCAGCAGTGCGCAGGGATACGCTAACTATGGCTACACCTTC.

The chain uses TRBV6-1 and TRBJ2-1; D is possibly TRBD1 or TRBD2 (6 bases each). CDR1 and CDR2 (germline): MNHNS, SASEGT. The CDR3 extends over 16 amino acids. Trimming cost V 6 bases and J 7 bases, with 22 bases left between them. The CDR3 coding sequence is TGTGCCAGCAGAATAGGGTTTTATCGGGGGCTTAATGAGCAGTTCTTC. Translating it yields CASRIGFYRGLNEQFF.

The chain has TRBV28 and TRBJ1-6; perhaps TRBD1 as D (5 bases). The CDR3 extends over 16 amino acids. With 3 bases removed from V and 3 bases from J, the gap between germline ends came to 12 bases. CDR1 is MDHEN, CDR2 SYDVKM, per germline. The CDR3 nucleotides read TGTGCCAGCAGTTTGGGGTCCCAGGGCTATAATTCACCCCTCCACTTT. The encoded protein is CASSLGSQGYNSPLHF.

This clonotype was counted at least ten times. The chain combines TRBV7-2 with TRBJ2-7, with unresolved D. This CDR3 spans 14 amino acids. Trimming removed 2 bases at V and 2 bases at J, with 10 bases between. Germline V gene lookup returns CDR1 SGHTA and CDR2 FQGNSA. CDR3 loop: CASSLKAFTYEQYF. The CDR3 DNA is TGTGCCAGCAGCTTAAAGGCCTTCACCTACGAGCAGTACTTC.

The V gene is TRBV25-1, the J gene TRBJ2-7; 11 bases line up with TRBD2. After removal of 2 bases from V and 7 bases from J, the junction contained 7 bases not matched to a gene. The CDR3 loop spans 15 amino acids. Per germline, CDR1 MGHDK and CDR2 SYGVNS. In DNA, the CDR3 is TGTGCCAGCAGTGAAATGACTAGCGGGATTGAGGAGCAGTACTTC. Translating it yields CASSEMTSGIEEQYF.

The V and J genes are TRBV2 and TRBJ1-2; D not certain. This CDR3 spans 8 amino acids. V was trimmed by 5 bases and J by 12 bases, leaving 4 bases between them. Germline V gives CDR1 SNHLY, CDR2 FYNNEI. The CDR3 bases are TGTGCCAGCAGTCTACACACCTTC. Translating gives CASSLHTF. Supplemented by reference TRBV2 and TRBJ1-2, the full variable domain reads EPEVTQTPSHQVTQMGQEVILRCVPISNHLYFYWYRQILGQKVEFLVSFYNNEISEKSEIFDDQFSVERPDGSNFTLKIRSTKLEDSAMYFCASSLHTFGSGTRLTVV.

This clonotype occurred a few times. The rearrangement links TRBV6-5 to TRBJ2-3; 9 bases agree with TRBD2. Trimming took 2 bases from V and 1 from J; bases not matched to a gene: 1. Germline CDR1 MNHEY, CDR2 SVGAGI. This CDR3 region has 15 residues. The CDR3 protein is CASSYGGRGTDTQYF. The DNA for the CDR3 is TGTGCCAGCAGTTACGGCGGGAGGGGCACAGATACGCAGTATTTT.

This clonotype was detected many times. The CDR3 sequence: CASSPRTDYEQYF. In DNA form, the CDR3 reads TGTGCCAGCAGCCCCCGCACGGACTACGAGCAGTACTTC. This sequence joins TRBV7-9 and TRBJ2-7; no reliable D call. Germline loops: CDR1 SEHNR, CDR2 FQNEAQ (reference sequence). V lost 5 bases to trimming and J lost 3 bases, with 11 bases between them. This CDR3 has 13 residues.